This TCR beta chain was recovered during a study of EBV T-cell therapy then PD-1 blockade in nasopharyngeal carcinoma. This CDR3 is built from 16 residues. The V and J ends lost 0 bases and 2 bases respectively, with 14 bases between them. Germline lookup yields CDR1 SGDLS and CDR2 YYNGEE. Regarding this clone: The target antigen is unknown.

Here immunoSEQ multiplex PCR was the method, and the copy in TCRdb shows in-frame clones only, minus some. The sample records some 21,000 clones, roughly 84% being singletons. Noted treatment: AdE1-LMPpoly-expanded autologous EBV-specific T-cell therapy followed by anti-PD-1 nivolumab. The sequence was collected from a man aged 40-49 years with nasopharyngeal carcinoma. Sequencing used CD8+ T cells from blood, obtained around day 60 from a patient whose treatment included autologous EBV-specific T cells and nivolumab. The V gene is TRBV9, the J gene TRBJ2-5; tentative D call: TRBD1 (6 bases). CDR3 coding DNA: TGTGCCAGCAGCGTAGAAACCAGGGGTGGACAAGAGACCCAGTACTTC. It encodes CASSVETRGGQETQYF.